This TCR beta chain stems from a study of beta chain features in type 1 diabetes (dated by TCRdb to 2016 to 2019). Concerning the study at large: Patients and healthy donors did not differ in mean age, gender distribution, total cell number or subset yield. Naive and central memory subsets were obtained from all 30 or so donors, but regulatory and stem cell-like memory subsets were isolated from only 8 patients and roughly 8 healthy donors. The study compared TCRB repertoires of sorted circulating CD4+ T cell subsets between recently diagnosed type 1 diabetes patients and matched healthy donors. A total of 107,917,701 sorted cells were examined across all samples, and the number of cells per subset was strongly correlated with RNA yield. Findings and caveats that apply to the study as a whole: Because cDNA rather than genomic DNA was sequenced, highly expressing activated cells could have been over-represented, although no difference in activation and CD3 levels was found between groups. Fewer insertions and more nucleotide deletions at VDJ recombination sites were observed in patients with type 1 diabetes, implying thymic rearrangement abnormalities. Because small numbers of individuals were included in the HLA sub-analyses, any influence of HLA type on TCRB rearrangement was left unresolved. Shorter templates might be favored by PCR, yet because patient and control samples were amplified and corrected together, any such skew would affect both groups equally. The naive, central memory and regulatory TCRB repertoires appeared to resemble one another more closely among patients than among healthy donors. A moderate but significant shortening of TCRB CDR3 length was observed in type 1 diabetes patients in all four CD4+ subsets.

The High Capacity cDNA Reverse Transcription Kit was used to reverse transcribe all of the isolated RNA, meaning that expressed TCRB transcripts were what got sequenced. Deep immunoSEQ sequencing was performed on naive, central memory and regulatory T cell samples, with an average of roughly 3.5 million total reads per sample. Sorted cells were lysed in RLT buffer, and RNA was extracted using DNase-treated RNeasy Micro or Mini kits according to cell number. To prevent cross-contamination, every cell subset was processed on its own, while patient and healthy donor samples were processed together. The immunoSEQ multiplex PCR was used to amplify TCRB sequences from cDNA, yielding 87-bp fragments that span the CDR3 region. The amplicons were sequenced using the Illumina HiSeq platform. Per the original workflow: PCR bias was computationally corrected using synthetic template baselines, reads within Hamming distance 2 were collapsed, and singletons that could not be merged were discarded. Reads were aligned to IMGT to assign V, D and J genes, CDR3 length, and insertions or deletions at six rearrangement sites. Within each subset, clonotype counts were normalized to sorted cell number, after which true diversity and Gini coefficients were computed with the tcR R package. The overlap coefficient, calculated on TCRB nucleotide sequences, was used to measure repertoire sharing. As a proxy for the pre-selection repertoire, out-of-frame TCRB sequences from naive cells were analyzed. The table comes from immuneACCESS by way of TCRdb, which keeps in-frame sequences with V and J called. Part of the clones is missing from these tables; in studies checked, under half for an unresolved V gene and the rest for unknown reasons. The DNA was the basis for D and trimming; V, J and clone size are from that table. The sample includes approximately 260,000 clones, with approximately 24% observed a single time. The top ten constitute roughly 0.011% of the sample.

This clone has more than one count but fewer than ten. The antigen it recognizes is unknown. Per-nucleotide qualities are absent, and no much larger clonotype sits a single base away. A single peripheral blood draw of around 0.11 L on average was collected from each donor into heparinised tubes. Using a panel that included CD45RO, CCR7, CD25, CD127, CD95 and CD27, naive, central memory, regulatory and stem cell-like memory CD4+ T cells were sorted on a BD FACSAria II. Every sorted population had a purity above 95%. PBMCs were separated immediately by Lymphoprep density gradient centrifugation and were stained directly, without being cultured. Samples were stained and sorted in pairs, with one healthy donor and one patient per experiment, so that batch effects were minimized. Based on the germline V gene, the CDR1 and CDR2 sequences are SGHTA and FQGTGA. Spanning cysteine to phenylalanine, the CDR3 consists of 14 amino acids. Only the CDR3 part of the read is kept: 42 bases, read in frame from the first base. For this chain, trimming is 5 bases at the V end and 8 bases at the J end, and the number of junction bases without a gene match is 7.

Specimen: naive CD4+ T cells from blood. In the paper's terms, the cell subset or site label means: true naive CD4+ T cells. This receptor was taken from a woman aged 25 to 45 with type 1 diabetes. The chain employs TRBV7-3 and TRBJ2-1, and TRBD2 matches 9 of the central bases. The base sequence is TGTGCCAGCAGCCCCAGGACTAGCGCCGATGAGCAGTTCTTC. Its amino acids are CASSPRTSADEQFF.